The next 28 T cell receptor beta chains were all read from a single sample in a study of blood T cell repertoires in COVID-19. Only in-frame clones appear in the TCRdb table, and some are missing; sequencing was by immunoSEQ multiplex PCR. Here the sample spans approximately 180,000 clones, 88% being singletons. Sequenced: peripheral blood. The receptors originated from a human donor in a cohort sampled during active COVID-19.

The chain has TRBV4-2 and TRBJ2-1; a possible D gene is TRBD2 (6 bases). V shed 0 bases and J shed 9 bases, with 12 bases lying between them. CDR1 and CDR2 from the germline V gene are LGHNA and YNFKEQ. The CDR3 extends over 14 amino acids. CDR3 sequence: CASSQDRTTGEQFF. The CDR3 DNA is TGTGCCAGCAGCCAAGATCGGACTACTGGTGAGCAGTTCTTC.

The rearrangement links TRBV5-6 to TRBJ2-2, with 13 bases fitting TRBD2. CDR1 and CDR2 (germline): SGHDT, YYEEEE. V lost 4 bases, J lost 0 bases, and 6 bases stayed unmatched. There are 18 residues in the CDR3. CDR3 nucleotide sequence: TGTGCCAGCAGCATAGGGACTAGCGGGACCCCGAACACCGGGGAGCTGTTTTTT. Translated: CASSIGTSGTPNTGELFF.

This CDR3 reads CASSNRDRGFAELFF. In DNA form, the CDR3 reads TGTGCCAGCTCAAACCGGGACAGGGGGTTTGCGGAGCTGTTTTTT. The rearrangement links TRBV18 to TRBJ2-2; 11 nucleotides match TRBD1. With 5 bases clipped from V and 10 bases from J, the junction kept 9 bases outside the gene matches. The CDR3 has 15 residues. Germline values: CDR1 KGHSH, CDR2 LQKENI.

The J gene is TRBJ2-5, the V gene TRBV18; 8 nucleotides align to TRBD2. J lost 3 bases, V lost 3 bases, and 9 bases had no gene match. CDR3 length equals 16 residues. The germline gives CDR1 KGHSH, CDR2 LQKENI. The CDR3 region is CASSPLGSGGEETQYF. DNA of the CDR3: TGTGCCAGCTCACCCCTCGGGTCGGGAGGGGAAGAGACCCAGTACTTC.

This sequence joins TRBV29-1 and TRBJ1-2; 8 bases fit TRBD1. The CDR3 consists of 12 residues. After removal of 7 bases from V and 3 bases from J, the junction contained 4 bases not matched to a gene. Germline assignment: CDR1 SQVTM and CDR2 ANQGSEA. The CDR3 reads CSATGQDYGYTF. Written as DNA, the CDR3 is TGCAGCGCCACGGGACAGGACTATGGCTACACCTTC.

This clone was picked up a small number of times. The chain recombines TRBV9 with TRBJ2-1, with 8 bases lining up with TRBD2. The length of the CDR3 is 17 residues. Trimming cost V 0 bases and J 5 bases; bases outside gene matches: 10. Germline assignment: CDR1 SGDLS and CDR2 YYNGEE. The CDR3 region has the DNA TGTGCCAGCAGCGTAGGAGGCGGGGGGACCACACACAATGAGCAGTTCTTC. Its protein is CASSVGGGGTTHNEQFF.

The rearrangement joins TRBV6-2 or TRBV6-3 to TRBJ1-6; D gene unclear. Germline V gives CDR1 MNHEY, CDR2 SVGEGT. The V end lost 6 bases, the J end lost 0 bases, and 12 bases lay between the germline ends. The CDR3 runs to 16 residues. CDR3 sequence (DNA): TGTGCCAGCAGCCGGGCCGAGAGCTCCTATAATTCACCCCTCCACTTT. It yields the protein CASSRAESSYNSPLHF.

V usage is TRBV6-5 and J usage is TRBJ2-7, with TRBD2 as a possible D gene (6 bases). CDR3 size: 15 residues. Per the germline V gene, CDR1 is MNHEY and CDR2 is SVGAGI. The ends were cut back, 2 bases at V and 3 bases at J, with 14 bases in the middle. CDR3 coding DNA: TGTGCCAGCAGTTACGTGTGGGGCGGGGACTACGAGCAGTACTTC. The encoded protein is CASSYVWGGDYEQYF.

The chain has TRBV7-9 and TRBJ2-3, with D possibly TRBD2 on 6 matching bases. Germline lookup yields CDR1 SEHNR and CDR2 FQNEAQ (reference sequence). The CDR3 runs 15 residues. V was shortened by 1 base and J by 4 bases, with 12 bases between the two germline ends. The CDR3 nucleotides are TGTGCCAGCAGCTTAGGAGGGGAGGCGTCAGATACGCAGTATTTT. As protein: CASSLGGEASDTQYF.

This rearrangement joins TRBV27 to TRBJ2-2, with TRBD1 matching over 8 bases. The CDR3 covers 15 residues. Germline V gene data show CDR1 as MNHEY and CDR2 as SMNVEV (reference sequence). V was pared by 10 bases and J by 5 bases, with 12 bases of the junction left unmatched. Here the CDR3 DNA reads TGTGCCACCCGAACTGGACAGGGACCGACCGGGGAGCTGTTTTTT. This gives the protein CATRTGQGPTGELFF.

The V call is TRBV4-3, the J call TRBJ1-3; no firm D call. The V and J ends lost 2 bases and 2 bases respectively, with 13 bases between them. This CDR3 is built from 16 residues. Germline CDR1 and CDR2: LGHNA and YSLEER. This CDR3 is CASSQYHLQPGNTIYF. CDR3 sequence (DNA): TGCGCCAGCAGCCAATACCATTTACAGCCTGGAAACACCATATATTTT.

The CDR3 nucleotides read TGTGCCAGTAGTACGGGACAGGGGGCTATCGATGAGCAGTTCTTC. Its translation is CASSTGQGAIDEQFF. The chain has TRBV19 and TRBJ2-1; the match to TRBD1 covers 12 bases. The V gene's germline CDR1 is LNHDA and CDR2 SQIVND (reference sequence). Trimming took 4 bases from V and 8 from J; bases not matched to a gene: 6. The CDR3 has 15 residues.

The chain has TRBV7-9 and TRBJ2-7, with TRBD2 identical over 9 bases. The junction had 0 bases not matched to a gene; V was cut back by 0 bases and J by 6 bases. From germline, CDR1 is SEHNR and CDR2 FQNEAQ (reference sequence). The CDR3 is 13 amino acids. CDR3 residues: CASSLATSGEQYF. The CDR3 DNA is TGTGCCAGCAGCTTAGCGACTAGCGGCGAGCAGTACTTC. The full variable domain, with the rest looked up from reference TRBV7-9 and TRBJ2-7, is DTGVSQNPRHKITKRGQNVTFRCDPISEHNRLYWYRQTLGQGPEFLTYFQNEAQLEKSRLLSDRFSAERPKGSFSTLEIQRTEQGDSAMYLCASSLATSGEQYFGPGTRLTVT.

The CDR3 sequence is CASSYTLLSGTEAFF. CDR3 DNA: TGTGCCAGCAGTTATACCCTTTTATCAGGGACTGAAGCTTTCTTT. The chain employs TRBV6-2 or TRBV6-3 and TRBJ1-1; tentatively, D is TRBD1 (5 bases). Per germline, CDR1 MNHEY and CDR2 SVGEGT. There are 15 residues in the CDR3. V lost 3 bases, J lost 5 bases, and 16 bases lay in between.

This sequence joins TRBV11-2 and TRBJ2-2, with 15 nucleotides matching TRBD2. CDR1 and CDR2 (germline): SGHAT, FQNNGV. V lost 1 base and J lost 6; bases outside the gene matches: 9. This CDR3 comprises 19 residues. The CDR3 is CASSLGPGLAGGYAGELFF. Written as DNA, the CDR3 is TGTGCCAGCAGCTTAGGTCCGGGACTAGCGGGGGGATACGCCGGGGAGCTGTTTTTT. The complete variable domain, with remaining parts taken from reference TRBV11-2 and TRBJ2-2, reads EAGVAQSPRYKIIEKRQSVAFWCNPISGHATLYWYQQILGQGPKLLIQFQNNGVVDDSQLPKDRFSAERLKGVDSTLKIQPAKLEDSAVYLCASSLGPGLAGGYAGELFFGEGSRLTVL.

The CDR3 loop reads CASSFQIASSYNEQFF. CDR3 nucleotides: TGTGCCAGTAGTTTCCAGATAGCTAGCTCCTACAATGAGCAGTTCTTC. The rearrangement joins TRBV19 to TRBJ2-1, with no clear D. V lost 5 bases and J 0 bases, leaving 14 bases between the germline ends. CDR3 length: 16 amino acids. Germline CDR1 LNHDA, CDR2 SQIVND (reference sequence).

Only one count was recorded for this clone. The genes are TRBV4-1 and TRBJ2-7; TRBD1 agrees at 9 bases. The CDR3 has 15 residues. Germline CDR1 reads MGHRA; CDR2 reads YSYEKL. V gave up 0 bases and J gave up 9 bases; unmatched junction bases: 9. CDR3 region: CASSQEGGTGLWQYF. CDR3 in DNA: TGCGCCAGCAGCCAAGAGGGCGGGACAGGGTTATGGCAGTACTTC.

The chain joins TRBV7-2 to TRBJ1-2; weak D call: TRBD1 (6 bases). V lost 5 bases to trimming and J lost 10 bases, with 20 bases between them. CDR3 size: 14 residues. CDR1 is SGHTA and CDR2 is FQGNSA in the germline V gene. For the CDR3, the DNA is TGTGCCAGCAGCATAACGCAGGGGCCCCTCGACTACACCTTC. This translates into CASSITQGPLDYTF.

There are a few counts of this clone. This chain links TRBV5-4 with TRBJ1-3; 8 positions match TRBD1. Looked up from germline, CDR1 is SGHNT and CDR2 is YYREEE (reference sequence). The CDR3 is made up of 17 amino acids. V lost 4 bases to trimming and J lost 3 bases; unmatched junction nucleotides: 12. The CDR3 DNA sequence: TGTGCCAGCAGCAGCCAATACGGGACAGGTGGTGGAAACACCATATATTTT. Residues: CASSSQYGTGGGNTIYF. Variable domain in full (rest from reference TRBV5-4 and TRBJ1-3): ETGVTQSPTHLIKTRGQQVTLRCSSQSGHNTVSWYQQALGQGPQFIFQYYREEENGRGNFPPRFSGLQFPNYSSELNVNALELDDSALYLCASSSQYGTGGGNTIYFGEGSWLTVV.

The V call is TRBV6-5, the J call TRBJ2-1; D may be TRBD2 (5 bases). Germline assignment: CDR1 MNHEY and CDR2 SVGAGI. This CDR3 has 14 amino acids. The V end was cut by 6 bases, the J end by 8 bases, with 17 bases between. CDR3 DNA sequence: TGTGCCAGCAGCGATCCAGCGGAGAGGCATGAGCAGTTCTTC. Translating gives CASSDPAERHEQFF.

This clone was detected only once. The gene calls are TRBV9 and TRBJ2-5; TRBD1 is a possible D gene (5 bases). CDR1 is SGDLS and CDR2 is YYNGEE in the germline V gene. The V end lost 4 bases, the J end lost 2 bases, and 12 bases lay between the germline ends. CDR3 length: 14 residues. CDR3 in amino acids: CASSYSTVQETQYF. The CDR3 DNA reads TGTGCCAGCAGCTACTCGACAGTTCAAGAGACCCAGTACTTC.

V and J are TRBV24-1 and TRBJ1-3, with D unresolved. Per the germline V gene, CDR1 is KGHDR and CDR2 is SFDVKD. V was pared by 3 bases and J by 3 bases, with 5 bases between. This CDR3 comprises 13 residues. CDR3 loop: CATSDNSGNTIYF. CDR3 coding DNA: TGTGCCACCAGTGATAACAGTGGAAACACCATATATTTT.

The chain has TRBV29-1 and TRBJ1-1, with 8 bases that match TRBD1. The CDR3 has 14 amino acids. The junction had 9 bases not matched to a gene; V was cut back by 7 bases and J by 2 bases. CDR1 SQVTM and CDR2 ANQGSEA come from the germline V gene. CDR3 in amino acids: CSADRGSGNTEAFF. For the CDR3, the DNA is TGCAGCGCAGACAGGGGTTCAGGAAACACTGAAGCTTTCTTT.

The rearrangement uses TRBV19 and TRBJ1-1; a weak D match, TRBD1 (6 bases). From germline, CDR1 is LNHDA and CDR2 SQIVND (reference sequence). The CDR3 contains 13 residues. V lost 10 bases, J lost 3 bases, and 15 bases lay in between. CDR3 in amino acids: CATRQVGDTEAFF. The CDR3 nucleotides read TGTGCCACCCGACAGGTGGGGGACACTGAAGCTTTCTTT. The full variable domain, completed using reference TRBV19 and TRBJ1-1, is DGGITQSPKYLFRKEGQNVTLSCEQNLNHDAMYWYRQDPGQGLRLIYYSQIVNDFQKGDIAEGYSVSREKKESFPLTVTSAQKNPTAFYLCATRQVGDTEAFFGQGTRLTVV.

This chain connects TRBV5-1 to TRBJ1-4; TRBD1 aligns across 11 bases. The trim removed 3 bases at V and 4 bases at J, leaving 5 bases unmatched. The CDR3 covers 16 residues. Germline V gives CDR1 SGHRS, CDR2 YFSETQ. Here the CDR3 reads CASSSFGTGGNEKLFF. CDR3 coding DNA: TGCGCCAGCAGCTCGTTTGGGACAGGGGGTAATGAAAAACTGTTTTTT.

The chain links TRBV9 to TRBJ2-5; D perhaps matches TRBD2 (6 bases). Germline V gene sequence: CDR1 SGDLS, CDR2 YYNGEE. The V end was cut by 0 bases, the J end by 4 bases, with 22 bases between. The CDR3 runs 18 residues. The CDR3 DNA is TGTGCCAGCAGCGTAGGGGTCAGCGGGCCCCCCGTGCGAGAGACCCAGTACTTC. Amino acid sequence: CASSVGVSGPPVRETQYF.

The chain recombines TRBV30 with TRBJ2-6; 8 bases agree with TRBD1. J lost 1 base, V lost 5 bases, and 4 bases had no gene match. Germline CDR1 GTSNPN, CDR2 SVGIG (reference sequence). The CDR3 spans 15 residues. The CDR3 here is CAWQGAVSGANVLTF. The CDR3 DNA reads TGTGCCTGGCAGGGGGCAGTATCTGGGGCCAACGTCCTGACTTTC.

V is TRBV11-3 and J is TRBJ2-7, with a tentative D call TRBD2 (6 bases). V was clipped by 5 bases and J by 6 bases, with 14 bases between them. The V gene's germline CDR1 is SGHNT and CDR2 YENEEA. This CDR3 has 13 amino acids. The CDR3 is CASSTSRWSEQYF. As DNA, the CDR3 is TGTGCCAGCAGCACTAGCCGTTGGAGCGAGCAGTACTTC.